These T cell receptor beta chains were read from a single sample in a study of OX40 agonist ivuxolimab in advanced cancers. Sequencing was performed with immunoSEQ multiplex PCR; in TCRdb, only in-frame clones are kept and a portion is missing. Of about 75,000 clones in the sample, roughly 84% are singletons; the top ten hold around a sixth. The material sequenced was CD4+ or CD8+ T cells sorted from blood, taken in a trial of the OX40 agonist ivuxolimab. All receptors derive from an adult with an advanced solid tumor such as melanoma, head and neck, liver or kidney cancer. Both conserved end residues are part of each CDR3. D genes are given only for firm matches. Not all rows give a size; the values are once, few, many and, for expanded clones, a class.

j_call v_call clone_size d_call cdr3_nt cdr3_aa
TRBJ2-2 TRBV11-2 NA NA TGTGCCAGCAGCTTCCGGGGGACGAACACCGGGGAGCTGTTTTTT CASSFRGTNTGELFF
TRBJ2-1 TRBV9 few NA TGTGCCAGCAGCCTAGTGGGGTCCGGTTTCAATGAGCAGTTCTTC CASSLVGSGFNEQFF
TRBJ2-7 TRBV10-3 NA NA TGTGCCATCAGCCTGGACATGTCAGGGCACGAGCAGTACTTC CAISLDMSGHEQYF
TRBJ1-5 TRBV6-6 NA NA TGTGCCAGCAGAATTAGGGGAGGTAATAGCAATCAGCCCCAGCATTTT CASRIRGGNSNQPQHF
TRBJ2-7 TRBV5-1 NA NA TGCGCCAGCAGTCAATCCCTGACAGGTGCCTACGAGCAGTACTTC CASSQSLTGAYEQYF
TRBJ2-1 TRBV5-1 NA NA TGCGCCAGCTCCCTAATTGAGAGGAACTCCTACAATGAGCAGTTCTTC CASSLIERNSYNEQFF
TRBJ1-4 TRBV28 NA NA TGTGCCAGCAGCCCGGCCGCCGGGAAACTGTTTTTT CASSPAAGKLFF
TRBJ2-2 TRBV19 NA NA TGTGCCAGTAGTATAGGCGGACGGGCCGGGGAGCTGTTTTTT CASSIGGRAGELFF
TRBJ1-1 TRBV27 NA NA TGTGCCAGCAGTCTTACTTTCCAGGGGAACACTGAAGCTTTCTTT CASSLTFQGNTEAFF
TRBJ1-3 TRBV4-1 NA TRBD1 TGCGCCAGCAGCCAAGAGAGAAAGGACAGGGGCCCCTCTACCTCTGGAAACACCATATATTTT CASSQERKDRGPSTSGNTIYF
TRBJ2-1 TRBV29-1 NA NA TGCAGCGTTGATATGCAGCGAGACAATGAGCAGTTCTTC CSVDMQRDNEQFF
TRBJ2-1 TRBV5-1 few TRBD2 TGCGCCAGCAGCTCCGGGACTAGCGGGAGCCGCAATGAGCAGTTCTTC CASSSGTSGSRNEQFF
TRBJ2-1 TRBV7-9 NA NA TGTGCCAGCAGCTTTAAAGGGGAAGACAATGAGCAGTTCTTC CASSFKGEDNEQFF
TRBJ2-7 TRBV4-1 NA TRBD2 TGCGCCAGCAGCCAAGATAAGGCGGGAGTCGACCAGTACTTC CASSQDKAGVDQYF
TRBJ2-7 TRBV5-1 NA TRBD1 TGCGCCAGCAGCTTACGGGACAGAATCTACGAGCAGTACTTC CASSLRDRIYEQYF
TRBJ2-1 TRBV7-2 NA TRBD2 TGTGCCAGCAATCCGGGACTAGCGGGAGGGCCCCGGTTCTTC CASNPGLAGGPRFF
TRBJ1-6 TRBV28 NA TRBD1 TGTGCCAGCAGTCTAACAGGGGTAAATTCACCCCTCCACTTT CASSLTGVNSPLHF
TRBJ1-1 TRBV5-1 NA TRBD1 TGCGCCAGCAGCTTTCAGGGGGGGAACACTGAAGCTTTCTTT CASSFQGGNTEAFF
TRBJ2-7 TRBV6-5 NA NA TGTGCCAGCAGTTACTCTAGCGGCCCCTACGAGCAGTACTTC CASSYSSGPYEQYF
TRBJ2-7 TRBV6-6 NA NA TGTGCCAGCAGTTACTACGGGGCCGAGCAGTACTTC CASSYYGAEQYF
TRBJ2-5 TRBV5-1 NA NA TGCGCCAGCAGCCCCGGAGGGGGCCAAGAGACCCAGTACTTC CASSPGGGQETQYF
TRBJ2-1 TRBV10-1 NA NA TGCGCCAGCAGTGACCCCTACGGGATCTCCTACAATGAGCAGTTCTTC CASSDPYGISYNEQFF
TRBJ2-3 TRBV10-2 NA NA TGCGCCAGCAGTGCGCCACCGGCGGATACGCAGTATTTT CASSAPPADTQYF
TRBJ2-1 TRBV27 NA NA TGTGCCAGCAGTTTTTGGAGTAGCACAGATGAGCAGTTCTTC CASSFWSSTDEQFF
TRBJ2-7 TRBV5-4 NA TRBD2 TGTGCCAGCAGCCAACACCCGACTAGCGGGAGGGGCGAGCAGTACTTC CASSQHPTSGRGEQYF
TRBJ1-4 TRBV10-3 NA NA TGTGCCATCAGTGAGTCAAAGGTGCGGGGTAATGAAAAACTGTTTTTT CAISESKVRGNEKLFF
TRBJ1-3 TRBV11-2 NA NA TGTGCCAGCAGCTTGGGCCCGGCTGAGGGAAACACCATATATTTT CASSLGPAEGNTIYF
TRBJ2-3 TRBV29-1 NA NA TGCAGCGTTGAAGGGGGACAAACTAGCACAGATACGCAGTATTTT CSVEGGQTSTDTQYF
TRBJ1-4 TRBV6-5 NA TRBD1 TGTGCCAGCAGCGGACAGGGGGGTGAAAAACTGTTTTTT CASSGQGGEKLFF
TRBJ2-3 TRBV14 NA TRBD2 TGTGCCAGCAGCCAAGATTTACTAGCGGGAACAGATACGCAGTATTTT CASSQDLLAGTDTQYF
TRBJ1-2 TRBV15 NA NA TGTGCCACCAGACCTGTGGGGGCGGCTGGCTACACCTTC CATRPVGAAGYTF
TRBJ2-1 TRBV9 NA TRBD2 TGTGCCAGCAGCGTATCCGGGACTAGCGTTGGTGAGCAGTTCTTC CASSVSGTSVGEQFF
TRBJ2-3 TRBV5-1 NA NA TGCGCCAGCAGCTTACCCACAGATACGCAGTATTTT CASSLPTDTQYF
TRBJ2-7 TRBV28 NA NA TGTGCCAGCAGGGACTCGGGGCAGGTACTTTCCTACGAGCAGTACTTC CASRDSGQVLSYEQYF
TRBJ1-1 TRBV6-5 NA TRBD1 TGTGCCAGCAGTCACCCTCCGCAGGGGGACACTGAAGCTTTCTTT CASSHPPQGDTEAFF
TRBJ2-3 TRBV6-1 NA TRBD2 TGTGCCAGCAGCGGGGACTACAGCACAGATACGCAGTATTTT CASSGDYSTDTQYF
TRBJ2-3 TRBV6-6 NA NA TGTGCCAGCAGTTCGGGGCAGGGACTTAACACAGATACGCAGTATTTT CASSSGQGLNTDTQYF
TRBJ2-1 TRBV6-4 NA TRBD2 TGTGCCAGCAGTGACTCGAGTCTGGGACTAGGTCCCCTCTCCTACAATGAGCAGTTCTTC CASSDSSLGLGPLSYNEQFF
TRBJ2-7 TRBV5-2 NA NA TGTGCCAGCAGCCCCCCGACAGGGTCCTACGAGCAGTACTTC CASSPPTGSYEQYF
TRBJ1-2 TRBV28 NA NA TGTGCCAGCAGTACCCCGGGGGCCCTATCTTATGGCTACACCTTC CASSTPGALSYGYTF
TRBJ1-2 TRBV28 NA TRBD1 TGTGCCAGCCTAGGGGGCAGGACCTACTATGGCTACACCTTC CASLGGRTYYGYTF
TRBJ1-2 TRBV9 NA NA TGTGCCAGCAGCGTATATCCTAACTATGGCTACACCTTC CASSVYPNYGYTF
TRBJ2-7 TRBV19 NA TRBD1 TGTGCCAGTAGTATAAAACAGGGGGGCTACGAGCAGTACTTC CASSIKQGGYEQYF
TRBJ1-2 TRBV5-1 NA TRBD1 TGCGCCAGCAGCTCCTCAGGACAGGGCTATGGCTGCACCTTC CASSSSGQGYGCTF
TRBJ1-5 TRBV6-1 NA NA TGTGCCAGCAGTGAAACTAGGGGATACCAGCCCCAGCATTTT CASSETRGYQPQHF
TRBJ1-5 TRBV5-8 once NA TGTGCCAGCAGCTTGGGTGTTGGCAGGGTAGGCAATCAGCCCCAGCATTTT CASSLGVGRVGNQPQHF
TRBJ2-7 TRBV6-5 NA NA TGTGCCAGCAGTCCGACTGTCTACGAGCAGTACTTC CASSPTVYEQYF
TRBJ1-4 TRBV6-5 NA NA TGTGCCAGCAGTCTCTCTGGAATGCGAAATGAAAAACTGTTTTTT CASSLSGMRNEKLFF
TRBJ2-5 TRBV20-1 NA TRBD2 TGCAGTGCTTCCGGGGGGGAGACCCAGTACTTC CSASGGETQYF
TRBJ2-1 TRBV7-9 NA TRBD2 TGTGCCAGCAGCTCCCGACCCCGGACTAGCAGGGAGACTTACAATGAGCAGTTCTTC CASSSRPRTSRETYNEQFF
TRBJ2-6 TRBV6-6 NA NA TGTGCCAGCAGCCTGGATTCCGGGGCCAACGTCCTGACTTTC CASSLDSGANVLTF
TRBJ2-7 TRBV29-1 NA TRBD2 TGCAGCGTTCAGGGCGGGGGTACCTACGAGCAGTACTTC CSVQGGGTYEQYF
TRBJ2-1 TRBV4-2 NA TRBD2 TGTGCCAGCAGCTTGGGTAGCGGGACCTCCAATGAGCAGTTCTTC CASSLGSGTSNEQFF
TRBJ1-2 TRBV10-3 NA NA TGTGCCAGCAGTCTCGGTGAAGGAGGCTACACCTTC CASSLGEGGYTF
TRBJ2-7 TRBV27 NA TRBD2 TGTGCCAGCAGTCCCGGACTAGCGACGATCTACGAGCAGTACTTC CASSPGLATIYEQYF